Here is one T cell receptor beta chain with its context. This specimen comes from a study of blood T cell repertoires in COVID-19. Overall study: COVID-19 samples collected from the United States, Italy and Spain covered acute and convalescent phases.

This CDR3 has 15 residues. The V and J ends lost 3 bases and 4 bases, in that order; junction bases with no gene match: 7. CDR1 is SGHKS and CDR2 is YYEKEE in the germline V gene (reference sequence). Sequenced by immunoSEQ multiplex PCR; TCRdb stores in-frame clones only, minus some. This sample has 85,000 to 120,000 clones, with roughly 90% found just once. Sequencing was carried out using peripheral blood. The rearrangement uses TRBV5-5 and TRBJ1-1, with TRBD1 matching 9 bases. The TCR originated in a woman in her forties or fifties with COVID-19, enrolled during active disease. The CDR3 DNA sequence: TGTGCCAGCAGCTGGCGGGGGACAGGGATCACTGAAGCTTTCTTT. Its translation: CASSWRGTGITEAFF. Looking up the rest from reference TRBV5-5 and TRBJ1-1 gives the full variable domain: DAGVTQSPTHLIKTRGQQVTLRCSPISGHKSVSWYQQVLGQGPQFIFQYYEKEERGRGNFPDRFSARQFPNYSSELNVNALLLGDSALYLCASSWRGTGITEAFFGQGTRLTVV.